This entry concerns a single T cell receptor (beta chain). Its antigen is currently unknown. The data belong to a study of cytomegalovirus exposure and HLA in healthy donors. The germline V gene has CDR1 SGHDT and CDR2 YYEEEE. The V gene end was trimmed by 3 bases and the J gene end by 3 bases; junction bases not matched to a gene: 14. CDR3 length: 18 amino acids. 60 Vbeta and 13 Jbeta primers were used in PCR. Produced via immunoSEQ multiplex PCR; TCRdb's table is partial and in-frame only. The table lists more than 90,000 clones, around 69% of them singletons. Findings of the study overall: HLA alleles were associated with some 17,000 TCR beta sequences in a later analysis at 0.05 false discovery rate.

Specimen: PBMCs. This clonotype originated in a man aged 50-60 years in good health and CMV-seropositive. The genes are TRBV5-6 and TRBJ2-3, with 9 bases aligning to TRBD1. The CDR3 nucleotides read TGTGCCAGCAGCTCCGGGACAGGGCCCGAAGAAGCGACAGATACGCAGTATTTT. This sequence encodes CASSSGTGPEEATDTQYF.